This TCR beta chain derives from a study of beta chain features in type 1 diabetes. Comment on this clone: Its matching antigen is unknown.

cDNA synthesis used the whole RNA isolate, giving expressed TCRB sequences. Data came from immunoSEQ multiplex PCR; TCRdb stores just in-frame clones and leaves some out. The table includes 300,000 to 350,000 clones, approximately 12% detected once. Study conclusions and caveats: Researchers report that Type 1 diabetes patients had moderately but significantly shorter TCRB CDR3s across all four CD4+ subsets.

The CDR3 consists of 15 residues. The V segment lost 0 bases and the J segment 4 bases; nucleotides outside the gene matches: 7. Germline V gene lookup returns CDR1 SGDLS and CDR2 YYNGEE. J is TRBJ2-7 and V is TRBV9; 7 bases map to TRBD2. The sample taken for sequencing was naive CD4+ T cells from blood. The TCR sequence derives from a woman aged 18-29 years with type 1 diabetes. Here the CDR3 reads CASSVGGGRLYEQYV. DNA for the CDR3: TGTGCCAGCAGCGTAGGCGGGGGACGATTATACGAGCAGTACGTC.